Listed below are T cell receptor beta chains from one sample, sequenced in a study of cytomegalovirus exposure and HLA in healthy donors. Method: immunoSEQ multiplex PCR; TCRdb's copy keeps in-frame clones and lacks some. This table has 100,000 to 150,000 clones, roughly three quarters appearing once. Sequencing input: PBMCs. Receptors were obtained from a woman between 55 and 75 years old in good health and CMV-seronegative. Both conserved end residues are part of each CDR3. Each record gives: CDR3 length, D gene, J gene, V gene, clone size, CDR3 DNA, CDR3 protein. D genes are given only for firm matches. A row's size may be missing; if present it is once, few, many or a size class.

17,TRBD2,TRBJ2-7,TRBV18,NA,TGTGCCAGCTCACCACCGGAAGGGCCTCCTTCGGGGGGCGAGCAGTACTTC,CASSPPEGPPSGGEQYF
14,TRBD1,TRBJ2-7,TRBV28,NA,TGTGCCAGCAGAGAGGGACAGCTCTCTCACGAGCAGTACTTC,CASREGQLSHEQYF
17,NA,TRBJ2-5,TRBV5-1,NA,TGCGCCAGCAGCTTGTCAAGGAGACAGAACGTCCAAGAGACCCAGTACTTC,CASSLSRRQNVQETQYF
14,NA,TRBJ2-2,TRBV5-5,NA,TGTGCCAGCAGCTTGGTTTTAAACACCGGGGAGCTGTTTTTT,CASSLVLNTGELFF
15,TRBD2,TRBJ2-5,TRBV19,NA,TGTGCCAGTAGTAAACTAGCGGGGGGTCTAGAGACCCAGTACTTC,CASSKLAGGLETQYF
15,TRBD1,TRBJ2-2,TRBV18,NA,TGTGCCAGCTCACCCGACAGGGGAGGAACCGGGGAGCTGTTTTTT,CASSPDRGGTGELFF
16,TRBD1,TRBJ1-1,TRBV19,NA,TGTGCCAGTGGATCACCCGGGACAGGGGTGAACACTGAAGCTTTCTTT,CASGSPGTGVNTEAFF
16,TRBD2,TRBJ2-7,TRBV4-1,once,TGCGCCAGCAGCCTATGGACTAGCGGGAGCTCGTACGAGCAGTACTTC,CASSLWTSGSSYEQYF
17,TRBD1,TRBJ1-6,TRBV5-5,NA,TGTGCCAGCAGCCTAATCGACAGGGGGTATTATAATTCACCCCTCCACTTT,CASSLIDRGYYNSPLHF
13,TRBD1,TRBJ2-7,TRBV10-3,NA,TGTGCCATCAGTGACCCGGACAGGGTCGAGCAGTACTTC,CAISDPDRVEQYF
13,NA,TRBJ2-7,TRBV6-6,NA,TGTGCCAGCAGTTACGCGGTAGACTACGAGCAGTACTTC,CASSYAVDYEQYF
16,TRBD1,TRBJ2-7,TRBV19,NA,TGTGCCAGTAGCCAATCGACAGGGGGCCTGGCCTACGAGCAGTACTTC,CASSQSTGGLAYEQYF
15,TRBD2,TRBJ2-1,TRBV6-5,NA,TGTGCCAGCAGGTCAGCGGGGGGGCCTGGGAATGAGCAGTTCTTC,CASRSAGGPGNEQFF
16,NA,TRBJ2-5,TRBV5-1,NA,TGCGCCAGCAGCTTGGATGGGGAGAATACTAAAGAGACCCAGTACTTC,CASSLDGENTKETQYF
19,TRBD2,TRBJ2-1,TRBV4-2,once,TGTGCCAGCAGCCTGGAAGGACTAGCGGGACTCAGCTCCTACAATGAGCAGTTCTTC,CASSLEGLAGLSSYNEQFF
17,NA,TRBJ2-7,TRBV7-8,NA,TGTGCCAGCAGCTTAGGGGCAGGGGCACTTTACTCCTACGAGCAGTACTTC,CASSLGAGALYSYEQYF
16,TRBD1,TRBJ2-5,TRBV5-1,NA,TGCGCCAGCAGCTTGTTACCCACAGGGGTGGGCGAGACCCAGTACTTC,CASSLLPTGVGETQYF
13,NA,TRBJ1-1,TRBV5-1,few,TGCGCCAGCAGCTTGGTCGTGAACACTGAAGCTTTCTTT,CASSLVVNTEAFF
17,TRBD2,TRBJ2-3,TRBV18,NA,TGTGCCAGCTCACCTAAGCCCAGCGGGAGGGTCACAGATACGCAGTATTTT,CASSPKPSGRVTDTQYF
14,NA,TRBJ1-1,TRBV7-3,NA,TGTGCCAGCAGCTCCGAGGGGGGGGGCACTGAAGCTTTCTTT,CASSSEGGGTEAFF
16,TRBD1,TRBJ1-4,TRBV5-1,NA,TGCGCCAGCAGCCATGCGCCGGGACAGGGGAATGAAAAACTGTTTTTT,CASSHAPGQGNEKLFF
16,TRBD1,TRBJ1-1,TRBV18,once,TGTGCCAGCTCACTTACGACAGGGGGCGGTGGCACTGAAGCTTTCTTT,CASSLTTGGGGTEAFF
14,TRBD2,TRBJ2-1,TRBV19,few,TGTGCCAGTAGTCGGCGGGGGTCAAACAATGAGCAGTTCTTC,CASSRRGSNNEQFF
14,TRBD1,TRBJ2-1,TRBV6-5,NA,TGTGCCAGCAGCCCCGGGACAGGGGTTGGGGAGCAGTTCTTC,CASSPGTGVGEQFF
12,NA,TRBJ1-1,TRBV19,NA,TGTGCCAGTAACCCTCCGCCGGGTGAAGCTTTCTTT,CASNPPPGEAFF
14,NA,TRBJ1-1,TRBV28,NA,TGTGCCAGCAGTTTATTGGACAGAGGCACTGAAGCTTTCTTT,CASSLLDRGTEAFF
15,NA,TRBJ1-4,TRBV6-5,NA,TGTGCCAGCAGTTACTCGGGGGGTTTGAATGAAAAACTGTTTTTT,CASSYSGGLNEKLFF
17,NA,TRBJ2-7,TRBV19,NA,TGTGCCAGTAGTACTCGTTCGGGGGGGACAGGGTCGTACGAGCAGTACTTC,CASSTRSGGTGSYEQYF
15,TRBD1,TRBJ1-5,TRBV5-1,NA,TGCGCCAGCAGCGTAGCAGGGGGAAGTGGCCAGCCCCAGCATTTT,CASSVAGGSGQPQHF
17,NA,TRBJ2-2,TRBV5-4,NA,TGTGCCAGCAGCTACAAGCGGCTGGTACTCGAGACCGGGGAGCTGTTTTTT,CASSYKRLVLETGELFF
14,NA,TRBJ2-1,TRBV27,few,TGTGCCAGCAGTTTACAGGGAACCTACAATGAGCAGTTCTTC,CASSLQGTYNEQFF
16,TRBD2,TRBJ2-3,TRBV4-1,NA,TGCGCCAGCAGCCAACGCGGGGGGGCGGGCACAGATACGCAGTATTTT,CASSQRGGAGTDTQYF
14,TRBD2,TRBJ2-5,TRBV5-1,NA,TGCGCCAGCAGCTCCCCGGCGGGGGGAGAGACCCAGTACTTC,CASSSPAGGETQYF
18,NA,TRBJ1-2,TRBV5-1,NA,TGCGCCAGCAGCTTTTCCCGGGACACGGGTGTTATGAACTATGGCTACACCTTC,CASSFSRDTGVMNYGYTF
13,NA,TRBJ1-1,TRBV30,few,TGTGCCTGGAGTGCACAGGGAGGGACTGAAGCTTTCTTT,CAWSAQGGTEAFF
14,NA,TRBJ1-1,TRBV7-9,NA,TGTGCCAGCAGCGAGGGACAAATGAACACTGAAGCTTTCTTT,CASSEGQMNTEAFF
15,TRBD2,TRBJ2-5,TRBV10-1,few,TGCGCCAGCAGCCACGGACTAGCGGGCCAAGAGACCCAGTACTTC,CASSHGLAGQETQYF